This TCR beta chain came from a study of shared clonotypes between healthy human individuals. The overall study: Donors, aged 18 to 49, were two women and three men.

Sequencing used immunoSEQ multiplex PCR; TCRdb keeps in-frame clones, though not all of them. The sample includes more than 550,000 clones, 72% of them seen just once. This TCR derives from a woman between 25 and 40 years old in good health. Sequenced material: memory CD4+ T cells sorted from blood. Regarding subset: CD45RA-negative fraction.

The CDR3 here is CASSEAGKRNEQFF. For the CDR3, the DNA is TGCGCCAGCAGTGAGGCAGGGAAAAGGAATGAGCAGTTCTTC. This chain connects TRBV10-1 to TRBJ2-1; D possibly corresponds to TRBD1 (5 bases). The CDR3 totals 14 residues. Germline CDR1 WNHNN, CDR2 SYGVQD (reference sequence). V was shortened by 2 bases and J by 7 bases, with 12 bases between the two germline ends.